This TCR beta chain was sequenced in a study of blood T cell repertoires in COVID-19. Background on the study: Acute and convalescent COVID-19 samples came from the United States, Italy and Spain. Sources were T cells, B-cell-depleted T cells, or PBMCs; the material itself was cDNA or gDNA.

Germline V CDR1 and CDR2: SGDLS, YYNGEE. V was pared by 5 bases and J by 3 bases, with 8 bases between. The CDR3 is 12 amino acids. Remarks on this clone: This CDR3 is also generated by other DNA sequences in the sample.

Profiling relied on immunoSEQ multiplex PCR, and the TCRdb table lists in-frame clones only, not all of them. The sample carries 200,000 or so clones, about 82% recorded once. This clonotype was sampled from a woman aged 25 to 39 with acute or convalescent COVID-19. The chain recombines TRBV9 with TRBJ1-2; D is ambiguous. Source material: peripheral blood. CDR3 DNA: TGTGCCAGCAGTGATCTAGACTATGGCTACACCTTC. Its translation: CASSDLDYGYTF. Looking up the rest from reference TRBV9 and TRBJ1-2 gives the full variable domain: DSGVTQTPKHLITATGQRVTLRCSPRSGDLSVYWYQQSLDQGLQFLIQYYNGEERAKGNILERFSAQQFPDLHSELNLSSLELGDSALYFCASSDLDYGYTFGSGTRLTVV.